The sequence of this T cell receptor (beta chain) was determined in a study of shared clonotypes between healthy human individuals. The data were produced by immunoSEQ multiplex PCR, yet TCRdb's version contains in-frame clones alone and is incomplete. The sample contains some 2,500,000 clones, 92% of which appear only once. The V gene's germline CDR1 is SGHRS and CDR2 YFSETQ. This CDR3 is built from 14 residues. Trimming cost V 0 bases and J 8 bases; bases outside gene matches: 7. This TCR derives from a man between 18 and 35 years old in good health. Some clones in this sample may be carry-over from other donors' samples. Sequencing input: naive CD4+ T cells from PBMCs. Documented subset: CD45RA+ positively selected. This chain links TRBV5-1 with TRBJ1-2, with 7 bases aligning to TRBD1. The CDR3 region has the DNA TGCGCCAGCAGCTTGGACAGGGGAGCAGAAGGCTACACCTTC. Translating gives CASSLDRGAEGYTF.